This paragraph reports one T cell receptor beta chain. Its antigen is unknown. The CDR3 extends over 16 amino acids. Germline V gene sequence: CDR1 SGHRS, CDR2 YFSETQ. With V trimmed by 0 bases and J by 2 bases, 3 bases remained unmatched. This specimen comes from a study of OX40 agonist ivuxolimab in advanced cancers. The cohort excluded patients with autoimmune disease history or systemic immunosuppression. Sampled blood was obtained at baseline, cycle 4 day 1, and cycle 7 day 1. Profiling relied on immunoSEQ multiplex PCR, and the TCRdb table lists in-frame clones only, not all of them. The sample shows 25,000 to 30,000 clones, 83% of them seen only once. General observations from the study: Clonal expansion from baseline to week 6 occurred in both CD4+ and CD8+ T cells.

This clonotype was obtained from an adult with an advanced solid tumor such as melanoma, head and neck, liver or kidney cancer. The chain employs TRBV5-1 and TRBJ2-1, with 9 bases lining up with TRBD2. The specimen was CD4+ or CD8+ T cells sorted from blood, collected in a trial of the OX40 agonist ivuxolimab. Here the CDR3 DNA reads TGCGCCAGCAGCTTGGGTAGCGGGGGCCCCTACAATGAGCAGTTCTTC. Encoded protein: CASSLGSGGPYNEQFF.